The 17 T cell receptor beta chains in this list originate from one sample, sequenced in a study of T-cell reconstitution after alpha-beta-depleted transplantation in children. The TCRbeta library incorporated unique molecular identifiers. TCRdb fed the PCR reads into MiXCR, producing one record per CDR3 protein. The data hold over 200,000 distinct CDR3 sequences, with about 15% observed a single time. The specimen was PBMCs, mostly from graft donor cells, collected 360 days after TCRalphabeta/CD19-depleted stem cell transplant. Receptors were obtained from a male patient aged 2 to 10 who had a stem cell transplant for acute lymphoblastic leukemia, so the T cells may come from the graft donor.

In DNA, the CDR3 is TGTGCCAGCAGTTTATCCCAAACAGGAAAGCCCCAGCATTTT. Amino acid sequence: CASSLSQTGKPQHF. The rearrangement uses TRBV12-3 or TRBV12-4 and TRBJ1-5; a possible D gene is TRBD1 (5 bases). Trimming left V 2 bases short and J 8 bases short, with 13 bases between. The CDR3 contains 14 residues.

In its sample, this clonotype was seen a few times. The chain joins TRBV24-1 to TRBJ1-2; D ambiguous. Germline V CDR1 and CDR2: KGHDR, SFDVKD. This CDR3 comprises 11 residues. V lost 10 bases and J 8 bases, leaving 13 bases between the germline ends. CDR3: CATGDPGGYTF. For the CDR3, the DNA is TGTGCCACTGGCGACCCTGGGGGCTACACCTTC.

This chain connects TRBV18 to TRBJ1-6, with D hard to call. The germline V gene encodes CDR1 KGHSH and CDR2 LQKENI. The CDR3 runs 14 residues. Trimming took off 0 bases at V and 10 bases at J, with 10 bases between the two ends. The chain's CDR3 is CASSPPNEGSPLHF. The CDR3 DNA follows: TGTGCCAGCTCACCACCGAACGAGGGATCACCCCTCCACTTT.

This chain joins TRBV5-5 and TRBJ2-1; 9 nucleotides line up with TRBD2. Germline values: CDR1 SGHKS, CDR2 YYEKEE (reference sequence). V lost 4 bases, J lost 8 bases, and 13 bases stayed unmatched. The CDR3 spans 16 residues. The CDR3 DNA is TGTGCCAGCAGCATCGGTCTAGCGGGGATCTTCGATGAGCAGTTCTTC. It encodes CASSIGLAGIFDEQFF.

This clonotype was picked up a small number of times. The chain has TRBV29-1 and TRBJ2-7; D is unresolved. Trimming shortened V by 4 bases and J by 3 bases, and 13 bases separated the two germline ends. Germline values: CDR1 SQVTM, CDR2 ANQGSEA. The CDR3 has 13 amino acids. The CDR3 spells CSVGLASGYEQYF. CDR3 bases: TGCAGCGTTGGGTTAGCTTCGGGCTACGAGCAGTACTTC.

Remarks on this clonotype: It may be a read error: a sequence one base away is much more abundant. The CDR3 ends on some other residue instead of the conserved phenylalanine or tryptophan, so this is likely a read error. CDR3 sequence reads: CAISASGTGLTYEQYL. As DNA, the CDR3 is TGTGCCATCAGTGCTTCCGGGACAGGGCTTACCTACGAGCAGTACCTC. The J gene is TRBJ2-7, the V gene TRBV10-3, with 9 bases matching TRBD1. J lost 2 bases, V lost 4 bases, and 9 bases had no gene match. Germline V gene lookup returns CDR1 ENHRY and CDR2 SYGVKD. The CDR3 is 16 amino acids.

The V call is TRBV20-1, the J call TRBJ2-7; D remains ambiguous. This CDR3 is built from 12 residues. Germline CDR1 and CDR2: DFQATT and SNEGSKA (reference sequence). Trimming cost V 3 bases and J 6 bases, with 12 bases left between them. CDR3 bases: TGCAGTGCTAGGATGGCGTTCTCCGAGCAGTACTTC. Amino acid sequence: CSARMAFSEQYF.

This clonotype was counted between two and nine times. The rearrangement uses TRBV12-5 and TRBJ2-3; D gene uncertain. The germline V gene encodes CDR1 LGHNT and CDR2 FRNRAP. The CDR3 extends over 13 amino acids. Trimming took 1 base from V and 6 from J, leaving 8 bases between them. Here the CDR3 DNA reads TGTGCTAGTGGTTTGGGCCGCAGGGATACGCAGTATTTT. This sequence encodes CASGLGRRDTQYF.

The rearrangement uses TRBV28 and TRBJ1-1; D call uncertain. Germline CDR1 and CDR2: MDHEN and SYDVKM. V was clipped by 3 bases and J by 11 bases, with 19 bases between them. The CDR3 is 14 residues long. The CDR3 sequence: CASSLQTPAREAFF. For the CDR3, the DNA is TGTGCCAGCAGTTTGCAAACTCCCGCCCGGGAGGCTTTCTTT.

This chain links TRBV4-1 with TRBJ2-5; no reliable D call. The CDR3 loop spans 15 amino acids. Trimming shortened V by 0 bases and J by 5 bases, and 13 bases separated the two germline ends. Per the germline V gene, CDR1 is MGHRA and CDR2 is YSYEKL. The CDR3 coding sequence is TGCGCCAGCAGCCAAGAAGGTCAGTCGATGGAGACCCAGTACTTC. Residues: CASSQEGQSMETQYF.

The J gene is TRBJ1-6, the V gene TRBV5-1; unclear D gene. The V end was cut by 4 bases, the J end by 7 bases, with 12 bases between. Germline CDR1 is SGHRS and CDR2 is YFSETQ. The CDR3 totals 14 residues. CDR3 loop: CASSSDGLNSPLHF. CDR3 sequence (DNA): TGCGCCAGCAGCAGTGACGGTCTCAATTCACCCCTCCACTTT.

The CDR3 loop reads CASSLLWRENNEQFF. The CDR3 DNA sequence: TGCGCCAGCAGCTTGTTGTGGAGGGAGAACAATGAGCAGTTCTTC. This chain joins TRBV5-1 and TRBJ2-1, with D possibly TRBD2 on 6 matching bases. The CDR3 is 15 residues long. Trimming pared 1 base from V and 5 bases from J, leaving 13 bases between. Germline CDR1 is SGHRS and CDR2 is YFSETQ.

V gene TRBV10-3 combines with J gene TRBJ2-3, with D perhaps being TRBD1 or TRBD2 (5 bases each). CDR1 ENHRY and CDR2 SYGVKD come from the germline V gene. The CDR3 contains 14 residues. Trimming stripped 2 bases from V and 11 bases from J, with 17 bases between. CDR3 DNA: TGTGCCATCAGTGAGAGAGTCCCGACTGGGGGGCAGTATTTT. This codes for CAISERVPTGGQYF.

This clonotype was picked up a small number of times. This rearrangement joins TRBV29-1 to TRBJ1-1; the D is unclear. Germline V gene sequence: CDR1 SQVTM, CDR2 ANQGSEA. The CDR3 has 15 amino acids. The germline V and J ends were trimmed by 1 base and 3 bases, with 15 bases remaining between them. The CDR3 bases are TGCAGCGTTGAAGTGCTGAGGCGCTCTGACACTGAAGCTTTCTTT. Its translation: CSVEVLRRSDTEAFF.

A few counts support this clonotype. J is TRBJ1-6 and V is TRBV7-2, with unresolved D. The germline CDR1 and CDR2 sequences are SGHTA and FQGNSA. V was clipped by 8 bases and J by 8 bases, with 16 bases between them. CDR3 length: 14 amino acids. Here the CDR3 reads CASRRVGEYSPLHF. In nucleotides, the CDR3 is TGTGCCAGCCGGCGTGTGGGCGAATATTCACCCCTCCACTTT.

This sequence joins TRBV9 and TRBJ1-1; D not certain. The length of the CDR3 is 13 residues. Germline loops: CDR1 SGDLS, CDR2 YYNGEE. Trimming cost V 5 bases and J 9 bases, with 17 bases left between them. This chain's CDR3 is CASRDLRLNKAFF. CDR3 in DNA: TGTGCCAGCAGGGACTTACGCTTAAATAAAGCTTTCTTT.

This clonotype was counted between two and nine times. The chain joins TRBV7-2 to TRBJ2-2, with D unresolved. CDR1 and CDR2 (germline): SGHTA, FQGNSA. Trimming took off 1 base at V and 6 bases at J, with 6 bases between the two ends. The CDR3 length is 13 residues. The CDR3 nucleotides are TGTGCCAGCAGCTTAGGACCCCCCGGGGAGCTGTTTTTT. It specifies CASSLGPPGELFF.